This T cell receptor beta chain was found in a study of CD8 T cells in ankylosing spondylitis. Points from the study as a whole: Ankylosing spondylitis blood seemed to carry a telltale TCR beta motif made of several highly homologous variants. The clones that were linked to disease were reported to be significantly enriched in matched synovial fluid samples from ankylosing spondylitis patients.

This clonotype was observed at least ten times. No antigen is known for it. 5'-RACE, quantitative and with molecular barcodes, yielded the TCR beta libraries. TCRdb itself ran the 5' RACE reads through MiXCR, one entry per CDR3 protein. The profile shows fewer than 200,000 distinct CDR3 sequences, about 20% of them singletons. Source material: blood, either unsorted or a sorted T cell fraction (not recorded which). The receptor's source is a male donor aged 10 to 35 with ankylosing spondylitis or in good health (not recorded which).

CDR3 amino acids: CASSYSYEQYV. Written as DNA, the CDR3 is TGTGCCAGCAGCTATTCCTACGAGCAGTACGTC. The V and J genes are TRBV11-2 and TRBJ2-7; D call uncertain. The CDR3 loop spans 11 amino acids. The V gene's germline CDR1 is SGHAT and CDR2 FQNNGV. V was trimmed by 4 bases and J by 1 base, leaving 2 bases between them.